The clone carrying this T cell receptor beta chain was counted at least ten times. The target antigen is unknown. This sample stems from a study of T cells after yellow fever vaccination. Synthesis of TCR cDNA relied on 5'RACE template switching, which attached a universal primer site and UMIs. TCRdb re-analysed the 5' RACE reads in MiXCR, keeping a single row per CDR3 protein. Of 250,000 to 300,000 distinct CDR3 sequences listed, around 5.2% are singletons. Study-level results: Relatively few clonotypes were ones that appeared in both CD4 and CD8 compartments.

This clonotype was sampled from a man aged 18 to 29 who received the YFV17D yellow fever vaccine. The sequencing here drew on CD4+ T cells sorted from PBMCs, taken on the day of the yellow fever booster vaccination.

The CDR3 protein is CASSYSGLVGVETQYF. DNA of the CDR3: TGTGCCAGCAGTTACTCGGGCCTCGTCGGGGTCGAGACCCAGTACTTC. The chain combines TRBV6-5 with TRBJ2-5; the D gene is possibly TRBD2 (5 bases). Germline V CDR1 and CDR2: MNHEY, SVGAGI. CDR3 length: 16 amino acids. With 0 bases removed from V and 5 bases from J, the gap between germline ends came to 16 bases.